Each of the 32 T cell receptor beta chains below was sequenced from the same sample in a study of cytomegalovirus exposure and HLA in healthy donors. Primers included in the PCR were 60 Vbeta and 13 Jbeta primers. Repertoires were generated with immunoSEQ multiplex PCR, while TCRdb's copy carries only in-frame clones and drops some. Of about 180,000 clones in the sample, 79% are singletons; the top ten hold under 0.9%. Sample: PBMCs. The receptors shown here come from a woman aged 40 to 50 in good health and CMV-seronegative.

This clone has only one observation. This chain uses TRBV12-5 with TRBJ1-2, with D possibly matching TRBD1 (5 bases). Germline CDR1 and CDR2: LGHNT and FRNRAP. The CDR3 sequence is 13 residues long. Trimming pared 0 bases from V and 4 bases from J, leaving 6 bases between. CDR3 in amino acids: CASGLVGVYGYTF. CDR3 coding DNA: TGTGCTAGTGGTTTGGTAGGGGTCTATGGCTACACCTTC. The complete variable domain, with remaining parts taken from reference TRBV12-5 and TRBJ1-2, reads DARVTQTPRHKVTEMGQEVTMRCQPILGHNTVFWYRQTMMQGLELLAYFRNRAPLDDSGMPKDRFSAEMPDATLATLKIQPSEPRDSAVYFCASGLVGVYGYTFGSGTRLTVV.

This clone was observed a single time. The chain couples TRBV11-2 to TRBJ2-3; possibly TRBD2 for D (5 bases). The germline CDR1 and CDR2 sequences are SGHAT and FQNNGV. The CDR3 runs 17 residues. Trimming left V 5 bases short and J 2 bases short, with 20 bases between. CDR3 sequence (DNA): TGTGCCAGCAGCACATGGGGAGCGACTACGGCCACAGATACGCAGTATTTT. Translating gives CASSTWGATTATDTQYF.

J is TRBJ2-7 and V is TRBV9, with 9 bases lining up with TRBD2. The CDR3 is made up of 16 amino acids. Trimming at V came to 4 bases and at J to 2 bases, leaving 10 bases not matched to a gene. Per the germline V gene, CDR1 is SGDLS and CDR2 is YYNGEE. CDR3 sequence: CASSPSSGTSTYEQYF. The CDR3, as DNA: TGTGCCAGCAGCCCCTCATCCGGGACTAGCACCTACGAGCAGTACTTC.

This rearrangement joins TRBV19 to TRBJ1-5, with 8 bases that match TRBD1. Germline loops: CDR1 LNHDA, CDR2 SQIVND (reference sequence). Trimming took 4 bases from V and 3 from J; bases not matched to a gene: 8. The CDR3 is made up of 16 amino acids. CDR3 coding DNA: TGTGCCAGTAGTAAGCCAGGACAGGGCACCAATCAGCCCCAGCATTTT. Its translation is CASSKPGQGTNQPQHF.

The rearrangement links TRBV4-2 to TRBJ1-2, with no clear D. CDR3 length equals 15 residues. CDR1 and CDR2 from the germline V gene are LGHNA and YNFKEQ. The germline V and J ends were trimmed by 0 bases and 8 bases, with 16 bases remaining between them. CDR3 sequence reads: CASSQEVVPTEGYTF. The CDR3 nucleotides are TGTGCCAGCAGCCAAGAAGTAGTGCCTACGGAGGGCTACACCTTC.

This chain connects TRBV4-3 to TRBJ1-1; D gene uncertain. The CDR3 loop spans 12 amino acids. V dropped 3 bases and J dropped 1 base, with 3 bases sitting between them. Germline V gene lookup returns CDR1 LGHNA and CDR2 YSLEER. CDR3 sequence (DNA): TGCGCCAGCAGCCATCGGAACACTGAAGCTTTCTTT. As protein: CASSHRNTEAFF.

This clone was seen just once. This chain uses TRBV2 with TRBJ1-2; no reliable D call. This CDR3 spans 14 amino acids. Germline assignment: CDR1 SNHLY and CDR2 FYNNEI. Between the trimmed V and J ends, which lost 1 base and 5 bases, there was a span of 11 bases. The CDR3 region has the DNA TGTGCCAGCAGTGAAGGCCCGATACGGTATGGCTACACCTTC. Its protein is CASSEGPIRYGYTF.

In nucleotides, the CDR3 is TGTGCCACCAGCAGAGATAGTAACCTTCGCGGGGGCTACACCTTC. Translation gives CATSRDSNLRGGYTF. The V call is TRBV15, the J call TRBJ1-2; D gene uncertain. This CDR3 is built from 15 residues. The V and J ends lost 0 bases and 8 bases respectively, with 16 bases between them. Per germline, CDR1 LNHNV and CDR2 YYDKDF (reference sequence).

This chain joins TRBV11-2 and TRBJ2-2; possibly TRBD1 for D (5 bases). The germline V and J ends were trimmed by 0 bases and 6 bases, with 17 bases remaining between them. There are 17 residues in the CDR3. Germline V lookup: CDR1 SGHAT, CDR2 FQNNGV. The CDR3 loop is CASSLDQRQSNAGELFF. CDR3 bases: TGTGCCAGCAGCTTAGATCAGAGACAGAGTAACGCCGGGGAGCTGTTTTTT. Using reference TRBV11-2 and TRBJ2-2 for the parts outside the CDR3, the full variable domain is EAGVAQSPRYKIIEKRQSVAFWCNPISGHATLYWYQQILGQGPKLLIQFQNNGVVDDSQLPKDRFSAERLKGVDSTLKIQPAKLEDSAVYLCASSLDQRQSNAGELFFGEGSRLTVL.

The chain links TRBV6-1 to TRBJ1-5; D ambiguous. V was shortened by 1 base and J by 7 bases, with 14 bases between the two germline ends. There are 15 residues in the CDR3. Germline-derived CDR1 and CDR2 are MNHNS and SASEGT. The chain's CDR3 is CASSEGRRVLQPQHF. The CDR3 region has the DNA TGTGCCAGCAGTGAAGGAAGGAGGGTATTGCAGCCCCAGCATTTT.

Worth noting for this clone: It is unclear where the CDR3 begins or ends on the DNA, so no DNA is shown, and the CDR3 is as TCRdb lists it. The chain carries TRBV28 and TRBJ2-7; the DNA was not used to check the table's D call, TRBD1. Inclusive of both ends, the CDR3 amounts to 15 amino acids. Germline lookup yields CDR1 MDHEN and CDR2 SYDVKM. CDR3: CASSTSTGFMYEQYF.

The genes are TRBV5-1 and TRBJ2-7; D gene unclear. The V gene's germline CDR1 is SGHRS and CDR2 YFSETQ. V was pared by 4 bases and J by 0 bases, with 14 bases between. The CDR3 is 15 amino acids. For the CDR3, the DNA is TGCGCCAGCAGCAACCAATATCCGAGCTCCTACGAGCAGTACTTC. This encodes CASSNQYPSSYEQYF.

This clone showed up just a few times. The chain joins TRBV6-5 to TRBJ2-1, with 7 bases that match TRBD2. Trimming cost V 2 bases and J 4 bases; bases outside gene matches: 5. Per germline, CDR1 MNHEY and CDR2 SVGAGI. The CDR3 has 15 residues. CDR3 region: CASSYGGEVYNEQFF. The CDR3 DNA reads TGTGCCAGCAGTTACGGGGGGGAAGTTTACAATGAGCAGTTCTTC.

This chain uses TRBV28 with TRBJ1-2; unclear D gene. Trimming stripped 5 bases from V and 4 bases from J, with 8 bases between. Germline loops: CDR1 MDHEN, CDR2 SYDVKM. The CDR3 covers 12 residues. In DNA, the CDR3 is TGTGCCAGCAGTGAAGGAGGCTATGGCTACACCTTC. Translation gives CASSEGGYGYTF.

The V gene is TRBV2, the J gene TRBJ2-5, with D uncertain. The V end was cut by 6 bases, the J end by 0 bases, with 5 bases between. The CDR3 consists of 12 residues. Germline V lookup: CDR1 SNHLY, CDR2 FYNNEI. The CDR3 spells CASSGYQETQYF. CDR3 DNA: TGTGCCAGCAGCGGGTACCAAGAGACCCAGTACTTC.

This clone was detected only a few times. V is TRBV7-2 and J is TRBJ2-1; TRBD2 matches at 8 bases. CDR1 SGHTA and CDR2 FQGNSA come from the germline V gene. The CDR3 runs to 15 residues. Unmatched junction bases numbered 0, after V lost 1 base and J lost 1 base. This CDR3 reads CASSLGLASYNEQFF. For the CDR3, the DNA is TGTGCCAGCAGCTTAGGACTAGCGTCCTACAATGAGCAGTTCTTC.

This clone has just a few counts. This rearrangement joins TRBV5-1 to TRBJ1-5, with 7 bases fitting TRBD1. The CDR3 contains 14 residues. Germline V gene sequence: CDR1 SGHRS, CDR2 YFSETQ. The J segment lost 5 bases and the V segment lost 4 bases, leaving 6 bases of the junction unmatched. The CDR3 DNA sequence: TGCGCCAGCAGCACTACAGGGGCGGATCAGCCCCAGCATTTT. It encodes CASSTTGADQPQHF. The full variable domain, rest sourced from reference TRBV5-1 and TRBJ1-5, is KAGVTQTPRYLIKTRGQQVTLSCSPISGHRSVSWYQQTPGQGLQFLFEYFSETQRNKGNFPGRFSGRQFSNSRSEMNVSTLELGDSALYLCASSTTGADQPQHFGDGTRLSIL.

The J gene is TRBJ2-7, the V gene TRBV27; D is possibly TRBD1 (6 bases). The CDR3 length is 16 residues. The germline V gene encodes CDR1 MNHEY and CDR2 SMNVEV (reference sequence). V was clipped by 0 bases and J by 2 bases, with 14 bases between them. The CDR3 sequence: CASSLSPAGATYEQYF. The CDR3, as DNA: TGTGCCAGCAGTTTATCCCCCGCAGGGGCTACCTACGAGCAGTACTTC.

CDR3 sequence: CASGSLGQHTNYGYTF. The CDR3 region has the DNA TGTGCTAGTGGTTCCCTGGGACAGCACACTAACTATGGCTACACCTTC. The chain uses TRBV12-5 and TRBJ1-2, with TRBD1 identical over 7 bases. Germline V gives CDR1 LGHNT, CDR2 FRNRAP. Losses at the gene ends were 4 bases for V and 0 bases for J; bases not matched to a gene: 8. This CDR3 comprises 16 residues.

The chain combines TRBV5-1 with TRBJ2-7; TRBD2 agrees at 12 bases. The CDR3 covers 14 residues. In germline, CDR1 is SGHRS, CDR2 YFSETQ. The J segment lost 2 bases and the V segment lost 4 bases, leaving 1 base of the junction unmatched. CDR3 protein: CASSLAGGTYEQYF. In nucleotides, the CDR3 is TGCGCCAGCAGCCTAGCGGGAGGGACCTACGAGCAGTACTTC. Supplemented by reference TRBV5-1 and TRBJ2-7, the full variable domain reads KAGVTQTPRYLIKTRGQQVTLSCSPISGHRSVSWYQQTPGQGLQFLFEYFSETQRNKGNFPGRFSGRQFSNSRSEMNVSTLELGDSALYLCASSLAGGTYEQYFGPGTRLTVT.

This chain connects TRBV27 to TRBJ2-2, with a weak D call TRBD1 (5 bases). Trimming pared 3 bases from V and 5 bases from J, leaving 13 bases between. Germline CDR1 reads MNHEY; CDR2 reads SMNVEV (reference sequence). The CDR3 extends over 15 amino acids. CDR3 coding DNA: TGTGCCAGCAGTTTGGGGCAGGGTGGAACCGGGGAGCTGTTTTTT. It specifies CASSLGQGGTGELFF.

The chain couples TRBV6-1 to TRBJ2-7, with 8 bases lining up with TRBD1. The CDR3 spans 14 residues. After removal of 5 bases from V and 3 bases from J, the junction contained 6 bases not matched to a gene. Per the germline V gene, CDR1 is MNHNS and CDR2 is SASEGT. As DNA, the CDR3 is TGTGCCAGCAGTTCCGCCGGGACAGGCTACGAGCAGTACTTC. It translates to CASSSAGTGYEQYF.

The chain has TRBV12-5 and TRBJ1-6; 7 bases fit TRBD1. The V gene's germline CDR1 is LGHNT and CDR2 FRNRAP. CDR3 length: 15 amino acids. J lost 9 bases, V lost 0 bases, and 5 bases had no gene match. The CDR3 DNA reads TGTGCTAGTGGTTTGGTACCAGGGGGACGTTCACCCCTCCACTTT. It specifies CASGLVPGGRSPLHF.

In DNA, the CDR3 is TGTGCCAGCAGCGGGGACACTCACACGGGGAATGAGCAGTTCTTC. Protein product: CASSGDTHTGNEQFF. The chain is built from TRBV9 and TRBJ2-1; a weak D match, TRBD1 (6 bases). The CDR3 loop spans 15 amino acids. Germline CDR1 SGDLS, CDR2 YYNGEE. The ends were cut back, 3 bases at V and 7 bases at J, with 17 bases in the middle.

The table lists this clone with a few counts. The V call is TRBV29-1, the J call TRBJ1-1; 8 bases match TRBD1. Trimming at V came to 6 bases and at J to 3 bases, leaving 6 bases not matched to a gene. This CDR3 region has 13 residues. Germline-derived CDR1 and CDR2 are SQVTM and ANQGSEA. In DNA form, the CDR3 reads TGCAGCGTGTCTGAACAGGGGGACACTGAAGCTTTCTTT. Encoded protein: CSVSEQGDTEAFF.

The sample holds a few counts of this clone. This rearrangement joins TRBV6-4 to TRBJ2-1; 11 bases are shared with TRBD2. This CDR3 is built from 14 residues. With 6 bases clipped from V and 6 bases from J, the junction kept 4 bases outside the gene matches. Germline-derived CDR1 and CDR2 are MRHNA and SNTAGT. The CDR3 loop is CASRGLAVPNEQFF. CDR3 in DNA: TGTGCCAGCAGGGGACTAGCGGTTCCCAATGAGCAGTTCTTC.

With respect to this clone: At one end, the junction sequence differs from germline, possibly due to a read error. The chain uses TRBV7-9 and TRBJ2-3; D perhaps matches TRBD1 (6 bases). The CDR3 is 13 residues long. Germline V lookup: CDR1 SEHNR, CDR2 FQNEAQ (reference sequence). The CDR3 coding sequence is TGTTCCAGCAATCACAGGGCGGTAGAGACGCAGTATTTT. Its translation: CSSNHRAVETQYF. The full variable domain, rest sourced from reference TRBV7-9 and TRBJ2-3, is DTGVSQNPRHKITKRGQNVTFRCDPISEHNRLYWYRQTLGQGPEFLTYFQNEAQLEKSRLLSDRFSAERPKGSFSTLEIQRTEQGDSAMYLCSSNHRAVETQYFGPGTRLTVL.

This clone was detected only once. This sequence joins TRBV25-1 and TRBJ2-5; perhaps TRBD2 as D (6 bases). TRBJ2-7 matches the DNA end more closely, so the J call is doubtful. The CDR3 has 11 amino acids. Germline V gene data show CDR1 as MGHDK and CDR2 as SYGVNS. CDR3 sequence reads: CASTGVYEQYF. Written as DNA, the CDR3 is TGTGCCAGCACGGGGGTCTACGAGCAGTACTTC.

The rearrangement uses TRBV18 and TRBJ2-5, with D possibly matching TRBD2 (6 bases). This CDR3 is built from 14 residues. Germline lookup yields CDR1 KGHSH and CDR2 LQKENI. Trimming left V 3 bases short and J 2 bases short, with 10 bases between. CDR3 sequence reads: CASSPLAAQETQYF. The CDR3 nucleotides are TGTGCCAGCTCACCCTTAGCGGCTCAAGAGACCCAGTACTTC.

In its sample, this clone was seen once. The chain couples TRBV18 to TRBJ1-1, with 9 bases matching TRBD1. Germline lookup yields CDR1 KGHSH and CDR2 LQKENI. V lost 4 bases, J lost 7 bases, and 10 bases stayed unmatched. CDR3 length equals 15 residues. CDR3 DNA sequence: TGTGCCAGCTCACTGCCGGGACAGGGCCGGCGTGAAGCTTTCTTT. Its translation is CASSLPGQGRREAFF.

In its sample, this clone was seen once. This rearrangement joins TRBV2 to TRBJ1-1; D possibly corresponds to TRBD1 (6 bases). Germline CDR1 reads SNHLY; CDR2 reads FYNNEI. The CDR3 consists of 14 residues. V gave up 6 bases and J gave up 2 bases, with 13 bases separating them. The CDR3 nucleotides read TGTGCCAGCAGCTCATGGACAGCTAACACTGAAGCTTTCTTT. It codes for CASSSWTANTEAFF.

V gene TRBV9 combines with J gene TRBJ2-1; 10 nucleotides align to TRBD2. CDR1 is SGDLS, CDR2 YYNGEE, per germline. This CDR3 is built from 15 residues. V dropped 0 bases and J dropped 6; count of bases not matched to a gene: 3. The CDR3 spells CASSVVLAGVNEQFF. CDR3 coding DNA: TGTGCCAGCAGCGTAGTTCTAGCGGGAGTCAATGAGCAGTTCTTC.